This TCR beta chain was sequenced during a study of CD8+ T cells in alopecia areata. This clone was seen only a few times. The CDR3 is made up of 15 amino acids. Trimming removed 4 bases at V and 1 base at J, with 13 bases between. In germline, CDR1 is PRHDT, CDR2 FYEKMQ (reference sequence). RNA was isolated and reverse transcribed to cDNA, the sequencing template. TCRdb keeps only in-frame clones here, not all; method: immunoSEQ multiplex PCR. The table lists some 160,000 clones, 62% of them singletons. V is TRBV13 and J is TRBJ1-1; D unresolved. Sequencing was performed on CD8+ T cells sorted from blood. The sequence was collected from a human donor in good health. The CDR3 spells CASSYEVAGNTEAFF. Here the CDR3 DNA reads TGTGCCAGCAGCTACGAGGTAGCGGGGAACACTGAAGCTTTCTTT.